This TCR beta chain was sequenced for a study of blood T cell repertoires in COVID-19 (dated by TCRdb to the early 2020s). Looking at the study overall: Samples covering the acute and convalescent phases of COVID-19 were provided by collaborators in the United States, Italy and Spain. The prospective study material was composed of cDNA or gDNA derived from T cells, B-cell-depleted T cells, or PBMCs. The dataset comprised deeply sampled blood TCRbeta repertoires from subjects exposed to, actively infected with, or recovered from COVID-19. The repertoires were made available in a free public database intended to serve as a resource for research on the immune response to SARS-CoV-2. Samples came from the ongoing ImmuneRACE study (first 160 participants) plus 1,254 subjects from 6 global collaborators. The sample metadata nearly always contained a de-identified subject ID, COVID-19 status, age in years and sex. HLA class I and class II types, where available, came from metadata supplied by the sample provider rather than from assay-based typing. Broad study findings and their caveats: The amount of clinical and demographic metadata varied by source and participant and was provided uncurated.

Reading from cysteine to phenylalanine, the CDR3 counts 15 amino acids. Only the CDR3 DNA stays, 45 bases, in frame from base 1. Trimming leaves V shorter by 6 bases and J shorter by 3 bases, with the junction holding 8 bases beyond the gene matches. CDR1 and CDR2 were assigned from the germline V gene (reference sequence) as LGHDT and YNNKEL. With regard to this clone: Which antigen it targets is not known. Per-nucleotide qualities are absent, and no much larger clonotype sits a single base away.

The collaborating institutions used their own protocols to collect whole blood in K2EDTA tubes. For TCRbeta analysis, collaborator samples were shipped as frozen whole blood, as isolated PBMCs, or as DNA extracted from either sample type. TCRbeta CDR3 regions were amplified from genomic DNA using the immunoSEQ Assay, a bias-controlled multiplex PCR. The authors' analysis ran thus. Nucleated cell counts per sample were estimated from amplification of reference gene primers within the assay. Sequence reads were collapsed and filtered to measure the absolute abundance of every unique TCRbeta CDR3 rearrangement. For each sample, productive Simpson clonality was calculated by taking the square root of Simpson's diversity index across productive rearrangements. This is the immuneACCESS table as TCRdb keeps it, with only in-frame sequences that have V and J called. A part of the clones is gone; compared with another copy, unresolved V genes explain less than half, and the rest is unexplained. V and J calls and clone size are given by that table; D and trimming were obtained from the DNA. The table for this sample lists some 110,000 clones; 81% of them were counted only once. Around 10% of the sample rests with the top ten.

The rearrangement joined TRBV3-1 (or the pseudogene TRBV3-2) to TRBJ2-3; TRBD2 aligns with 8 central bases. The sequencing sample was made of peripheral blood. This receptor was identified in a woman in her 70s with acute or convalescent COVID-19. The DNA reads as follows: TGTGCCAGCAGGGAGAGCGGGAGCTTGACAGATACGCAGTATTTT. Its amino acids are CASRESGSLTDTQYF.